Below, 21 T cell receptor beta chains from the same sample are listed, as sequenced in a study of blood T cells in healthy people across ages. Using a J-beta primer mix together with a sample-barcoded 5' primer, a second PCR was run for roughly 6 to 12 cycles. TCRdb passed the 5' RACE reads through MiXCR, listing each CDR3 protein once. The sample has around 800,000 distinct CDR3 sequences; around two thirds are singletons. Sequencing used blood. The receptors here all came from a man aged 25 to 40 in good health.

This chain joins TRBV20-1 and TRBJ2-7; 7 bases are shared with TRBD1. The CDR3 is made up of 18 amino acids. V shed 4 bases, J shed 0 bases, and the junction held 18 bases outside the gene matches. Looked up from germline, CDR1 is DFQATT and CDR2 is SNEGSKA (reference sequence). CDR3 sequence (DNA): TGCAGTGCTATGGGCTCGGTCTTCAGGGGGAGTTCCTCCTACGAGCAGTACTTC. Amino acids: CSAMGSVFRGSSSYEQYF.

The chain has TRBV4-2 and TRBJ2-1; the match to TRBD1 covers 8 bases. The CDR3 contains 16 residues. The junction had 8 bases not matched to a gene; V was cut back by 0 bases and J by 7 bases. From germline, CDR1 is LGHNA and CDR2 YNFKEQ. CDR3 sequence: CASSQDPGQGNNEQFF. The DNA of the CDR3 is TGTGCCAGCAGCCAAGACCCCGGACAGGGTAATAATGAGCAGTTCTTC.

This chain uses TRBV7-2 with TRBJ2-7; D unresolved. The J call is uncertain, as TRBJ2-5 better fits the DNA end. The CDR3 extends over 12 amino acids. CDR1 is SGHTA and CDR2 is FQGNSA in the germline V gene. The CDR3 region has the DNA TGTGCCAGCAGCGGAGTTGGAGAGACCCAGTACTTC. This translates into CASSGVGETQYF.

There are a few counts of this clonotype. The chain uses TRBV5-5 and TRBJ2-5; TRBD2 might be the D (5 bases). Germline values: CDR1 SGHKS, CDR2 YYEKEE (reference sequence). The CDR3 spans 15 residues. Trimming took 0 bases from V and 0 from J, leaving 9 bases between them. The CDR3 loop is CASSLELGNQETQYF. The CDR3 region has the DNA TGTGCCAGCAGCTTGGAACTAGGGAACCAAGAGACCCAGTACTTC.

CDR3 bases: TGCAGTGCTCCTAGCGGGGGGGTGTTAGAGACCCAGTACTTC. It yields the protein CSAPSGGVLETQYF. V gene TRBV20-1 combines with J gene TRBJ2-5; 12 nucleotides agree with TRBD2. This CDR3 contains 14 residues. J lost 4 bases, V lost 5 bases, and 5 bases had no gene match. Germline CDR1 DFQATT, CDR2 SNEGSKA (reference sequence).

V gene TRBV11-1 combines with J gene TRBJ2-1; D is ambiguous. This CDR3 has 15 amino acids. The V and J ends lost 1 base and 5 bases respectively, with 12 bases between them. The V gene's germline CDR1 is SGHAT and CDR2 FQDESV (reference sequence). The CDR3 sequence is CASSLVAGYHNEQFF. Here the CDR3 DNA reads TGTGCCAGCAGCTTAGTTGCTGGGTACCACAATGAGCAGTTCTTC.

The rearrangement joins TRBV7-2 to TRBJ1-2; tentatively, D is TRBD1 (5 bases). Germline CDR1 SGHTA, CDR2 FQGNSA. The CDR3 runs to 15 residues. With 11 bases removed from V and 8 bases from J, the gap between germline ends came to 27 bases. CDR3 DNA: TGTGCCTCCCAAATAGCCTCAACAGGAGCCGTGGGCTACACCTTC. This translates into CASQIASTGAVGYTF.

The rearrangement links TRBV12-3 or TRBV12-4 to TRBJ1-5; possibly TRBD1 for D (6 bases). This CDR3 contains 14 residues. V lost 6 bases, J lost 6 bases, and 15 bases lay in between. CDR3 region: CASRKSDRAQPQHF. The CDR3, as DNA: TGTGCCAGCAGGAAATCGGACAGAGCTCAGCCCCAGCATTTT.

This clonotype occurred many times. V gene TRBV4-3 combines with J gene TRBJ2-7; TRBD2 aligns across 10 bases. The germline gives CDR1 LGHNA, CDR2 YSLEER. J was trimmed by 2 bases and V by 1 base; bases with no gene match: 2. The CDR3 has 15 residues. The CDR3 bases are TGCGCCAGCAGCCAAGGAAGCGGGGGGGCCTACGAGCAGTACTTC. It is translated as CASSQGSGGAYEQYF.

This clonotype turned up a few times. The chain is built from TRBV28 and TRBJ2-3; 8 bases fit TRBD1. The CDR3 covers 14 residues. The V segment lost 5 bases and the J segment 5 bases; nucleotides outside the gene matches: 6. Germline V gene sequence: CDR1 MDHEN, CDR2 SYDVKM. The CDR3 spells CASSPTTGGDTQYF. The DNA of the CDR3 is TGTGCCAGCAGTCCAACTACAGGGGGAGATACGCAGTATTTT.

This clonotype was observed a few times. This CDR3 reads CASSLRAGEITYEQYF. As DNA, the CDR3 is TGCGCCAGCAGCCTAAGGGCGGGGGAGATTACCTACGAGCAGTACTTC. The chain links TRBV4-3 to TRBJ2-7; TRBD2 agrees at 7 bases. This CDR3 is 16 amino acids long. CDR1 and CDR2 (germline): LGHNA, YSLEER. J gave up 2 bases and V 4 bases, and 11 bases lay outside the gene matches.

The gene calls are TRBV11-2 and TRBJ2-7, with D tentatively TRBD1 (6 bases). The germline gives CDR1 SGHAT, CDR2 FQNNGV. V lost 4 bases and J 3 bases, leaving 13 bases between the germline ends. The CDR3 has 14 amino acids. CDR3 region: CASSSRGNHYEQYF. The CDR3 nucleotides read TGTGCCAGCAGCTCGAGGGGGAACCACTACGAGCAGTACTTC.

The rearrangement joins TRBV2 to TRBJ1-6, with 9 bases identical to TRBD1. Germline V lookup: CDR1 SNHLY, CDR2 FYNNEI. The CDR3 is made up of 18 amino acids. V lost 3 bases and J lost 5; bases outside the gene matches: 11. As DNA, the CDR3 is TGTGCCAGCAGTGATCTCGGACAGGGGCGCAGGAATAATTCACCCCTCCACTTT. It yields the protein CASSDLGQGRRNNSPLHF.

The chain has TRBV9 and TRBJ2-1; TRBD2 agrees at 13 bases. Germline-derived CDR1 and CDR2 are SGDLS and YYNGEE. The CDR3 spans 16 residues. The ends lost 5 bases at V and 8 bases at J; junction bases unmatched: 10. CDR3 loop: CASSTSGGEVWDEQFF. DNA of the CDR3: TGTGCCAGCAGTACTAGCGGGGGGGAGGTTTGGGATGAGCAGTTCTTC.

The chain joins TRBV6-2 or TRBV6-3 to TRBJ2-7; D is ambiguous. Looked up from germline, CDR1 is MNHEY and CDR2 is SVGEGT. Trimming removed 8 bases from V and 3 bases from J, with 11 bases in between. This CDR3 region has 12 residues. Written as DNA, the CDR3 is TGTGCCAGCGGGGTAGTAAACTACGAGCAGTACTTC. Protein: CASGVVNYEQYF.

DNA of the CDR3: TGTGCCAGCAGCCCCGACACCCCCGGACATGAAAAACTGTTTTTT. This sequence encodes CASSPDTPGHEKLFF. This rearrangement joins TRBV6-2 or TRBV6-3 to TRBJ1-4; D call uncertain. In germline, CDR1 is MNHEY, CDR2 SVGEGT. The germline V and J ends were trimmed by 6 bases and 6 bases, with 17 bases remaining between them. The CDR3 is made up of 15 amino acids.

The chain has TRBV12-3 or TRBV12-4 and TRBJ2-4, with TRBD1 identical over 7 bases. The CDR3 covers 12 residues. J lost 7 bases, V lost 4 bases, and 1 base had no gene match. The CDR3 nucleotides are TGTGCCAGCAGTTCGACAGGGAACATTCAGTACTTC. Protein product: CASSSTGNIQYF.

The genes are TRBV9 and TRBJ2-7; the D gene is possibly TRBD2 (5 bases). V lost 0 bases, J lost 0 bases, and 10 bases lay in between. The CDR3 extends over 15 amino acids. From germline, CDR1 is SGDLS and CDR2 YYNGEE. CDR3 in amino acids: CASSVGPGISYEQYF. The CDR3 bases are TGTGCCAGCAGCGTAGGTCCGGGGATCTCCTACGAGCAGTACTTC.

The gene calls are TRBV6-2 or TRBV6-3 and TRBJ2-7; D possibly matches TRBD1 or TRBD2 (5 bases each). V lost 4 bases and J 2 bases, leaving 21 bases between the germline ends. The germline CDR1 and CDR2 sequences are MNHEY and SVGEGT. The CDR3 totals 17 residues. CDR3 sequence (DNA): TGTGCCAGCAGTTCCCCGGGACCAAAAAACTTAGCCTACGAGCAGTACTTC. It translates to CASSSPGPKNLAYEQYF.

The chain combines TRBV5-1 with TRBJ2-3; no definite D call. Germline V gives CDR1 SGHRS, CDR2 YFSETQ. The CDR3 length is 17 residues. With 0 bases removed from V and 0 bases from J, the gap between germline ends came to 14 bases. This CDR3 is CASSLAVAAPSTDTQYF. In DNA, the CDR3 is TGCGCCAGCAGCTTGGCCGTGGCAGCCCCTAGCACAGATACGCAGTATTTT.

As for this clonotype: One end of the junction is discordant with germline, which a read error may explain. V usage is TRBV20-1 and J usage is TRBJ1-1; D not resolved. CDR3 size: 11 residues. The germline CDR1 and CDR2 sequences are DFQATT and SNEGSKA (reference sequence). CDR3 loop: CSATVVTETFF. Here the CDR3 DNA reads TGCAGTGCTACAGTAGTCACTGAAACTTTCTTT.